This T cell receptor beta chain is drawn from a study of CD8 T cell repertoires and HIV-1 epitope variants. Across the study: Separate wells received one of Twenty-five Gag or Nef variant peptides. Separate from the cultures, 1M uncultured T cells served as baseline. Controls were a CMV, EBV and flu pool, Ebola AY9, and no peptide.

Study results and limitations: Most of the nine antigen-specific clonotypes appeared cross-reactive to autologous or escape variants.

CDR1 is LNHDA and CDR2 is SQIVND in the germline V gene (reference sequence). The CDR3 covers 15 residues. Unmatched junction bases numbered 7, after V lost 1 base and J lost 8 bases. As for this clone: The antigen is unknown.

Repertoires were generated with immunoSEQ multiplex PCR, while TCRdb's copy carries only in-frame clones and drops some. This sample has thousands of clones, with around 69% found just once. This rearrangement joins TRBV19 to TRBJ2-1; 8 bases map to TRBD2. The sample taken for sequencing was cultured CD8+ T cells derived from PBMCs. This clonotype was obtained from a male donor with HIV. The CDR3 nucleotides are TGTGCCAGTAGTATAGGGGGTAGCGGGAACGATGAGCAGTTCTTC. Its translation is CASSIGGSGNDEQFF.